This note documents a single TCR beta chain sequence. Its specificity is unknown. A much larger clone is a single base away; this may be a read error. The data stem from a study of T-cell reconstitution after alpha-beta-depleted transplantation in children. During its preparation, the TCRbeta library received unique molecular identifiers. Using its own MiXCR run on the PCR reads, TCRdb lists one record per CDR3 protein. The table has around 300,000 distinct CDR3 sequences, around 10% seen once; the top ten hold roughly a quarter. Study results and caveats: After transplant, at about two months, alpha-beta T cells were reportedly derived from several hundred expanded graft clones.

Germline V CDR1 and CDR2: SGHRS, YFSETQ. V lost 4 bases and J 2 bases, leaving 15 bases between the germline ends. The CDR3 runs 15 residues. The sequenced sample was peripheral blood, obtained 180 days after TCRalphabeta/CD19-depleted stem cell transplant. J is TRBJ2-5 and V is TRBV5-1; D is unresolved. The sequence was collected from a male patient between 2 and 10 years old who had a stem cell transplant for chronic granulomatous disease, so the T cells may come from the graft donor. CDR3 sequence: CASSMAQRKQETQYF. Here the CDR3 DNA reads TGCGCCAGCAGCATGGCACAGAGAAAGCAAGAGACCCAGTACTTC. The full variable domain, its missing parts supplied by reference TRBV5-1 and TRBJ2-5, is KAGVTQTPRYLIKTRGQQVTLSCSPISGHRSVSWYQQTPGQGLQFLFEYFSETQRNKGNFPGRFSGRQFSNSRSEMNVSTLELGDSALYLCASSMAQRKQETQYFGPGTRLLVL.